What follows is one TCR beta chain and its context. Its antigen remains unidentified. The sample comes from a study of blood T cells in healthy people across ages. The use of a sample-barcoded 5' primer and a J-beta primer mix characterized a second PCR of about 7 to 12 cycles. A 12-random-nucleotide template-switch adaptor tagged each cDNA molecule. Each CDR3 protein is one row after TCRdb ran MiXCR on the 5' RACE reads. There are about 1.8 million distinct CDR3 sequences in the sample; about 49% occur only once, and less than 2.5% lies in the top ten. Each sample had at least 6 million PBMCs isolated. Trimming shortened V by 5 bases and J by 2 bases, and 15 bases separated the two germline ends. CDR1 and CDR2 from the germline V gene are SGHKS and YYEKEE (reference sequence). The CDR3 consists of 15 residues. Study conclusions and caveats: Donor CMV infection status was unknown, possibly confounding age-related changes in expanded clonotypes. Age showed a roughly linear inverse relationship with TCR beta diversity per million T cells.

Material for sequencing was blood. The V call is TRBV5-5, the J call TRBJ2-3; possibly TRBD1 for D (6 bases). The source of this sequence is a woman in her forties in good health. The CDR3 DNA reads TGTGCCAGCAGTTGGACGGGACATTCCACAGATACGCAGTATTTT. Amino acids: CASSWTGHSTDTQYF. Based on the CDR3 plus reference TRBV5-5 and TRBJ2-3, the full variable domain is DAGVTQSPTHLIKTRGQQVTLRCSPISGHKSVSWYQQVLGQGPQFIFQYYEKEERGRGNFPDRFSARQFPNYSSELNVNALLLGDSALYLCASSWTGHSTDTQYFGPGTRLTVL.